This T cell receptor (beta chain) appears in the sequencing data of a study of cytomegalovirus exposure and HLA in healthy donors. Points on this clone: Its antigen is currently unknown.

The donors comprised healthy bone marrow donors. Study results and limitations: In a later analysis, HLA-C alleles had the fewest associated TCRs, DRB1 alleles the most. Later work found most CMV-associated TCR beta chains apparently HLA-restricted.

Both 60 Vbeta primers and 13 Jbeta primers went into the PCR. Libraries were prepared by immunoSEQ multiplex PCR; TCRdb keeps only in-frame clonotypes and omits some of them. In total, the table holds 100,000 to 150,000 clones. Trimming cost V 7 bases and J 11 bases; bases outside gene matches: 9. The CDR3 is 13 residues long. In germline, CDR1 is MDHEN, CDR2 SYDVKM. This sequence joins TRBV28 and TRBJ2-7, with 12 positions matching TRBD2. Sequenced sample: PBMCs. The receptor comes from a man aged 18 to 29 in good health and CMV-seronegative. The CDR3 is CASTLTSGSSEYF. The CDR3 DNA reads TGTGCCAGCACCTTGACTAGCGGGAGTTCCGAGTACTTC.